What follows is one T cell receptor beta chain and its context. As yet, its antigen is unknown. Next came a second PCR, run for about 7 to 12 cycles, which used a sample-barcoded 5' primer along with a J-beta primer mix. MiXCR, run by TCRdb on the 5' RACE reads, gives a single entry per CDR3 protein. Seen here are under 800,000 distinct CDR3 sequences, under 25% observed once, and the top ten hold about 3.6%. The entry originates in a study of blood T cells in healthy people across ages. The study's findings and limits: The study could not conclusively compare naive and antigen-experienced cells, given its unsorted PBMCs.

Peripheral blood samples of roughly 9.9 milliliters were drawn from each donor. The study isolated at least 6.5 million PBMCs from each sample. This receptor was obtained from a man in his 70s in good health. Material: blood.

The CDR3 DNA is TGTGCCAGCAGCCAAAAACTAGCGGGACTTTCCTACAATGAGCAGTTCTTC. Translation: CASSQKLAGLSYNEQFF. V usage is TRBV3-1 and J usage is TRBJ2-1; 10 positions agree with TRBD2. CDR3 length equals 17 residues. The germline V gene encodes CDR1 LGHDT and CDR2 YNNKEL (reference sequence). The trim removed 2 bases at V and 1 base at J, leaving 5 bases unmatched.